The clone carrying this T cell receptor (beta chain) was observed once. Its antigen is not identified. CDR3 length equals 16 residues. Germline CDR1 and CDR2: SGHTA and FQGTGA. V was clipped by 2 bases and J by 3 bases; unmatched bases: 6. MiXCR was run by TCRdb on the 5' RACE reads, yielding one entry per CDR3 protein. The profile covers 500,000 to 650,000 distinct CDR3 sequences, with less than 20% appearing a single time and 15% to 20% taken by the ten largest. These data originate in a study of T cells after yellow fever vaccination. Whole-study findings and limits: After the booster, approximately 96% of CD4 and about 90% of CD8 primary-response clones were re-detected. Contamination by abundant bulk-population clonotypes could be present in FACS-sorted repertoires.

This specimen was PBMCs, taken about 5 days after the first yellow fever vaccination. The TCR was taken from a man younger than 35 who received the YFV17D yellow fever vaccine. The chain carries TRBV7-3 and TRBJ2-3, with 9 positions matching TRBD2. The CDR3 DNA is TGTGCCAGCAGCTTATATGGCGGGGGGGCTACAGATACGCAGTATTTT. Its protein is CASSLYGGGATDTQYF.